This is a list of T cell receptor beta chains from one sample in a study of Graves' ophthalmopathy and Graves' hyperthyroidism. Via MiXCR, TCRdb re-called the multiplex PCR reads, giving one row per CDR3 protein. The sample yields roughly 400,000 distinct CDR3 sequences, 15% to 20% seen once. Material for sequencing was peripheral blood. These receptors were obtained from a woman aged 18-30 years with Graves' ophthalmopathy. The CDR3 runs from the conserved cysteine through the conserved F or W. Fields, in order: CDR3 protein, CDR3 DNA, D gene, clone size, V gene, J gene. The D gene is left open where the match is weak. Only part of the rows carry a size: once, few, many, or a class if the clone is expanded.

CDR3aa: CASSPVATYEQYF
CDR3nt: TGTGCCAGCAGCCCCGTCGCAACCTACGAGCAGTACTTC
d_gene: NA
abundance: many
v_gene: TRBV7-2
j_gene: TRBJ2-7

CDR3aa: CASSYSRDGYTDTQYF
CDR3nt: TGTGCCAGCAGTTACTCCCGAGACGGCTACACAGATACGCAGTATTTT
d_gene: NA
abundance: NA
v_gene: TRBV6-2/TRBV6-3
j_gene: TRBJ2-3

CDR3aa: CASSFYRNTEAFF
CDR3nt: TGTGCCAGCAGCTTTTACAGAAACACTGAAGCTTTCTTT
d_gene: NA
abundance: many
v_gene: TRBV7-2
j_gene: TRBJ1-1

CDR3aa: CASSLRGGDGELFF
CDR3nt: TGTGCCAGCAGTTTAAGGGGAGGAGACGGGGAGCTGTTTTTT
d_gene: NA
abundance: many
v_gene: TRBV28
j_gene: TRBJ2-2

CDR3aa: CASSTTGGQGYTF
CDR3nt: TGTGCCAGCAGCACCACAGGGGGCCAGGGCTACACCTTC
d_gene: TRBD1
abundance: many
v_gene: TRBV7-2
j_gene: TRBJ1-2

CDR3aa: CASKLSAGTEQYF
CDR3nt: TGTGCCAGCAAGTTATCCGCAGGGACCGAGCAGTACTTC
d_gene: NA
abundance: many
v_gene: TRBV14
j_gene: TRBJ2-7

CDR3aa: CASSYRPGKHQEHISYEQYF
CDR3nt: TGTGCCAGCAGTTACCGACCCGGGAAACATCAAGAACATATCTCCTACGAGCAGTACTTC
d_gene: NA
abundance: NA
v_gene: TRBV6-2/TRBV6-3
j_gene: TRBJ2-7

CDR3aa: CASSGVETDVYEQYF
CDR3nt: TGTGCCAGCAGTGGTGTTGAGACAGACGTCTACGAGCAGTACTTC
d_gene: NA
abundance: many
v_gene: TRBV28
j_gene: TRBJ2-7

CDR3aa: CASSYWGGTPGELFF
CDR3nt: TGTGCCAGCAGTTACTGGGGGGGGACCCCCGGGGAGCTGTTTTTT
d_gene: TRBD2
abundance: many
v_gene: TRBV6-2/TRBV6-3
j_gene: TRBJ2-2

CDR3aa: CATGTGQTSNTGELFF
CDR3nt: TGTGCCACCGGGACAGGGCAAACTTCGAACACCGGGGAGCTGTTTTTT
d_gene: TRBD1
abundance: many
v_gene: TRBV24-1
j_gene: TRBJ2-2

CDR3aa: CASSPVIGTQYF
CDR3nt: TGTGCCAGCTCACCGGTAATAGGGACCCAGTACTTC
d_gene: NA
abundance: many
v_gene: TRBV18
j_gene: TRBJ2-5

CDR3aa: CASSQDLASGEVKTQYF
CDR3nt: TGTGCCAGCAGCCAAGATCTGGCTAGCGGGGAGGTAAAGACCCAGTACTTC
d_gene: TRBD2
abundance: many
v_gene: TRBV4-2
j_gene: TRBJ2-5

CDR3aa: CSAVRTTQETQYF
CDR3nt: TGCAGTGCGGTTAGGACTACACAAGAGACCCAGTACTTC
d_gene: NA
abundance: many
v_gene: TRBV20-1
j_gene: TRBJ2-5

CDR3aa: CAISESGGGNQPQHF
CDR3nt: TGTGCCATCAGTGAGTCCGGGGGGGGAAATCAGCCCCAGCATTTT
d_gene: NA
abundance: many
v_gene: TRBV10-3
j_gene: TRBJ1-5

CDR3aa: CSARGAGHSSNQPQHF
CDR3nt: TGCAGTGCTAGAGGAGCGGGACATAGTAGCAATCAGCCCCAGCATTTT
d_gene: NA
abundance: many
v_gene: TRBV20-1
j_gene: TRBJ1-5

CDR3aa: CASSPGTGSYEQYF
CDR3nt: TGTGCCAGCAGCCCCGGGACGGGATCCTACGAGCAGTACTTC
d_gene: NA
abundance: many
v_gene: TRBV5-1
j_gene: TRBJ2-7

CDR3aa: CASTGGLNTEAFF
CDR3nt: TGTGCCAGTACAGGGGGCTTGAACACTGAAGCTTTCTTT
d_gene: TRBD1
abundance: many
v_gene: TRBV19
j_gene: TRBJ1-1